The T cell receptor (beta chain) under discussion was sequenced for a study of human T cells and chemical hapten exposure. This clonotype was detected only a few times. Its antigen is not identified. Findings of the study overall: Counts of TCRs above 1 in 1000 frequency stayed unchanged with DPC sensitization.

The germline V gene encodes CDR1 MNHNY and CDR2 SVGAGI (reference sequence). Trimming pared 0 bases from V and 5 bases from J, leaving 8 bases between. The CDR3 contains 14 residues. MiXCR, applied by TCRdb to the RACE reads, yields one record per CDR3 protein. The sample holds about 120,000 distinct CDR3 sequences, about 11% seen once. Regarding time point: patch test 3, about 24 weeks after DPC sensitization. The treatment here: therapeutic diphenylcyclopropenone sensitization with weekly scalp DPC. The rearrangement links TRBV6-6 to TRBJ1-5, with a tentative D call TRBD1 (6 bases). This receptor was obtained from a woman aged 45-60 years with alopecia areata. Some clones in this sample may be carry-over from other donors' samples. The sample here was whole blood, taken in connection with sensitization to the hapten diphenylcyclopropenone (DPC). CDR3 nucleotide sequence: TGTGCCAGCAGTTACTCAGGGGGGGATCAGCCCCAGCATTTT. Translation: CASSYSGGDQPQHF.